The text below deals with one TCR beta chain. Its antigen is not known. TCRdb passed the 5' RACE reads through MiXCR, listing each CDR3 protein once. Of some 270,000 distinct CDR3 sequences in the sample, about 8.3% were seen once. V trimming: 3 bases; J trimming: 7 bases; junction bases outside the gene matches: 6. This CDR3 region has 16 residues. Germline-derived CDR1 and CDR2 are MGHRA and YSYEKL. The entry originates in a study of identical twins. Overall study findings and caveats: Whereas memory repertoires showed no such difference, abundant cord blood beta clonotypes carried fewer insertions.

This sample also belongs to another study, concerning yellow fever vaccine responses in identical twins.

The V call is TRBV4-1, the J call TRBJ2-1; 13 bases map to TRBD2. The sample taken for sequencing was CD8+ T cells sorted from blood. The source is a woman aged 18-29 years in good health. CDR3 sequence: CASSHPGLAGQNEQFF. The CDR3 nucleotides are TGCGCCAGCAGCCATCCGGGACTAGCGGGACAGAATGAGCAGTTCTTC.